Included here is one TCR beta chain sequence, with context. Its antigen is undetermined. Other DNA sequences within the sample encode an identical CDR3. PCR employed 60 Vbeta and 13 Jbeta primers. The data were produced by immunoSEQ multiplex PCR, yet TCRdb's version contains in-frame clones alone and is incomplete. The data hold about 120,000 clones, with under 80% observed a single time. The data belong to a study of cytomegalovirus exposure and HLA in healthy donors. General study findings and limits: Researchers reported in a later analysis that a missense DCLRE1C variant was tied to TCR beta V- and J-gene trimming. A later analysis showed that HLA-associated TCR beta chains had undergone more clonal expansion than equally common others.

This CDR3 spans 14 amino acids. V was cut by 5 bases and J by 4 bases, with 12 bases left in between. CDR1 SEHNR and CDR2 FQNEAQ come from the germline V gene (reference sequence). The rearrangement links TRBV7-9 to TRBJ1-3, with D hard to call. This TCR derives from a man in his fifties or sixties in good health and CMV-seropositive. The source material was PBMCs. In nucleotides, the CDR3 is TGTGCCAGCAGCAGCCGGGAGAGGGGAAACACCATATATTTT. Amino acids: CASSSRERGNTIYF. Full variable domain (remainder filled in from reference TRBV7-9 and TRBJ1-3): DTGVSQNPRHKITKRGQNVTFRCDPISEHNRLYWYRQTLGQGPEFLTYFQNEAQLEKSRLLSDRFSAERPKGSFSTLEIQRTEQGDSAMYLCASSSRERGNTIYFGEGSWLTVV.